A single sample gave rise to the 25 T cell receptor beta chains below, sequenced in a study of blood T cell repertoires in COVID-19. Sequenced by immunoSEQ multiplex PCR; TCRdb stores in-frame clones only, minus some. The data contain over 95,000 clones, 85% of them singletons. The specimen sequenced was peripheral blood. Source of these receptors: a human donor in a cohort sampled during active COVID-19.

The rearrangement links TRBV3-1 (or the pseudogene TRBV3-2) to TRBJ2-1; the D is unclear. CDR3 length equals 12 residues. V was shortened by 7 bases and J by 2 bases, with 6 bases between the two germline ends. The germline V gene encodes CDR1 LGHDT and CDR2 YNNKEL (reference sequence). The CDR3 protein is CASKTAYNEQFF. CDR3 sequence (DNA): TGTGCCAGCAAGACTGCCTACAATGAGCAGTTCTTC.

This sequence joins TRBV15 and TRBJ2-1, with a weak D call TRBD2 (5 bases). The CDR3 is 14 amino acids. Trimming stripped 1 base from V and 7 bases from J, with 11 bases between. Germline loops: CDR1 LNHNV, CDR2 YYDKDF (reference sequence). CDR3 coding DNA: TGTGCCACCAGCAGAGTCGGAAGGGAGAATGAGCAGTTCTTC. Its protein is CATSRVGRENEQFF.

V and J are TRBV5-1 and TRBJ1-4, with 7 bases fitting TRBD1. The CDR3 length is 15 residues. V gave up 0 bases and J gave up 7 bases; unmatched junction bases: 6. Germline V gene data show CDR1 as SGHRS and CDR2 as YFSETQ. The CDR3 reads CASSLAGQGGEKLFF. The CDR3 DNA reads TGCGCCAGCAGCTTGGCCGGGCAGGGGGGTGAAAAACTGTTTTTT.

The gene calls are TRBV11-2 and TRBJ2-3; TRBD2 aligns across 7 bases. Unmatched junction bases numbered 4, after V lost 2 bases and J lost 2 bases. Looked up from germline, CDR1 is SGHAT and CDR2 is FQNNGV. This CDR3 has 15 residues. CDR3 region: CASSLTAGSTDTQYF. CDR3 bases: TGTGCCAGCAGCTTAACAGCGGGGTCCACAGATACGCAGTATTTT.

This chain uses TRBV6-5 with TRBJ1-1; 9 nucleotides line up with TRBD1. Per germline, CDR1 MNHEY and CDR2 SVGAGI. V was pared by 6 bases and J by 1 base, with 6 bases of the junction left unmatched. This CDR3 has 15 residues. CDR3 sequence (DNA): TGTGCCAGCAGCCGGACAGGGGCGGGGAACACTGAAGCTTTCTTT. Amino acids: CASSRTGAGNTEAFF.

The genes are TRBV6-5 and TRBJ1-1; the D is unclear. The CDR3 extends over 12 amino acids. CDR1 is MNHEY and CDR2 is SVGAGI in the germline V gene. The V and J ends lost 6 bases and 4 bases respectively, with 9 bases between them. The CDR3 DNA follows: TGTGCCAGCAGCGTCGGAGGCACTGAAGCTTTCTTT. Protein: CASSVGGTEAFF.

The gene calls are TRBV20-1 and TRBJ2-4; D is possibly TRBD2 (6 bases). Germline CDR1 reads DFQATT; CDR2 reads SNEGSKA (reference sequence). V was pared by 3 bases and J by 0 bases, with 12 bases between. This CDR3 contains 15 residues. The CDR3 region has the DNA TGCAGTGCTAGTCTAGCCGGGGGAGCCAAAAACATTCAGTACTTC. This translates into CSASLAGGAKNIQYF.

The rearrangement links TRBV6-4 to TRBJ2-1; D may be TRBD2 (6 bases). Trimming cost V 3 bases and J 5 bases, with 14 bases left between them. There are 15 residues in the CDR3. Germline V gene sequence: CDR1 MRHNA, CDR2 SNTAGT. The CDR3 DNA follows: TGTGCCAGCAGTGATGGACTATCCCCCAACAATGAGCAGTTCTTC. This sequence encodes CASSDGLSPNNEQFF.

The chain recombines TRBV28 with TRBJ2-6; D is perhaps TRBD1 (6 bases). The V end lost 2 bases, the J end lost 4 bases, and 12 bases lay between the germline ends. This CDR3 contains 16 residues. CDR1 and CDR2 from the germline V gene are MDHEN and SYDVKM. This chain's CDR3 is CASSLGPGVGANVLTF. CDR3 DNA sequence: TGTGCCAGCAGTTTAGGCCCAGGGGTCGGGGCCAACGTCCTGACTTTC. Together with reference TRBV28 and TRBJ2-6, the CDR3 gives the full variable domain: DVKVTQSSRYLVKRTGEKVFLECVQDMDHENMFWYRQDPGLGLRLIYFSYDVKMKEKGDIPEGYSVSREKKERFSLILESASTNQTSMYLCASSLGPGVGANVLTFGAGSRLTVL.

The rearrangement links TRBV7-8 to TRBJ1-4; D call uncertain. The CDR3 covers 14 residues. V lost 2 bases and J 6 bases, leaving 10 bases between the germline ends. CDR1 is SGHVS, CDR2 FQNEAQ, per germline. CDR3 protein: CASSLTRADEKLFF. As DNA, the CDR3 is TGTGCCAGCAGCTTAACTAGGGCGGATGAAAAACTGTTTTTT.

This clone was seen a few times. This rearrangement joins TRBV9 to TRBJ1-1; weak D call: TRBD1 (6 bases). With 4 bases removed from V and 1 base from J, the gap between germline ends came to 11 bases. Germline V gives CDR1 SGDLS, CDR2 YYNGEE. The CDR3 sequence is 14 residues long. The CDR3 spells CASSTGWGNTEAFF. The CDR3 DNA reads as TGTGCCAGCAGCACAGGGTGGGGGAACACTGAAGCTTTCTTT.

This chain links TRBV6-6 with TRBJ1-5; 10 bases are shared with TRBD1. The CDR3 consists of 12 residues. The germline V gene encodes CDR1 MNHNY and CDR2 SVGAGI (reference sequence). With 8 bases clipped from V and 5 bases from J, the junction kept 0 bases outside the gene matches. CDR3 nucleotide sequence: TGTGCCAGCGGGACAGGGGATCAGCCCCAGCATTTT. Its protein is CASGTGDQPQHF.

This clone turned up a few times. The chain combines TRBV5-5 with TRBJ1-4; possible D gene TRBD1, 6 bases. This CDR3 comprises 15 residues. Trimming removed 0 bases at V and 6 bases at J, with 12 bases between. Germline loops: CDR1 SGHKS, CDR2 YYEKEE (reference sequence). The CDR3 loop is CASSLGGRGDEKLFF. In nucleotides, the CDR3 is TGTGCCAGCAGCTTGGGCGGCAGGGGAGATGAAAAACTGTTTTTT.

The gene calls are TRBV29-1 and TRBJ2-4; 7 bases match TRBD1. This CDR3 has 13 residues. Germline V lookup: CDR1 SQVTM, CDR2 ANQGSEA. The ends lost 4 bases at V and 6 bases at J; junction bases unmatched: 6. The CDR3 DNA reads TGCAGCGTTGGACAGGGAGATGGAAACATTCAGTACTTC. This translates into CSVGQGDGNIQYF.

The chain is built from TRBV28 and TRBJ2-6; 9 bases are shared with TRBD1. With V trimmed by 7 bases and J by 4 bases, 14 bases remained unmatched. This CDR3 has 18 amino acids. Germline V gives CDR1 MDHEN, CDR2 SYDVKM. DNA of the CDR3: TGTGCCAGCACTTTCGCGGACAGGGGTCTGTCCGGGGCCAACGTCCTGACTTTC. Encoded protein: CASTFADRGLSGANVLTF.

The CDR3 protein is CASSEPAYNSPLHF. CDR3 bases: TGTGCCAGCAGTGAACCGGCCTATAATTCACCCCTCCACTTT. The chain recombines TRBV6-1 with TRBJ1-6; unclear D gene. This CDR3 region has 14 residues. V was pared by 2 bases and J by 2 bases, with 4 bases between. Looked up from germline, CDR1 is MNHNS and CDR2 is SASEGT.

The genes are TRBV15 and TRBJ2-1; TRBD1 might be the D (5 bases). Germline values: CDR1 LNHNV, CDR2 YYDKDF (reference sequence). V lost 1 base and J 6 bases, leaving 10 bases between the germline ends. The CDR3 has 14 amino acids. The CDR3 coding sequence is TGTGCCACCAGCAGAGCGCAGGGTGTCAATGAGCAGTTCTTC. Amino acids: CATSRAQGVNEQFF.

The rearrangement links TRBV10-3 to TRBJ2-6, with D possibly TRBD1 on 6 matching bases. The CDR3 has 15 residues. Trimming removed 4 bases from V and 2 bases from J, with 9 bases in between. Germline CDR1 and CDR2: ENHRY and SYGVKD. CDR3 sequence: CAISGTAPGANVLTF. As DNA, the CDR3 is TGTGCCATCAGTGGGACAGCCCCTGGGGCCAACGTCCTGACTTTC.

Concerning this clone: At one boundary the junction diverges from the germline segment, which might be a read error. The chain couples TRBV28 to TRBJ2-7, with a possible D match to TRBD1 (5 bases). CDR3 length: 14 residues. The germline V gene encodes CDR1 MDHEN and CDR2 SYDVKM. CDR3 DNA: TGTGCCAGCAGTACTCACCCCGAGACAGTGACCCCAGGGTTC. This encodes CASSTHPETVTPGF. The variable domain in full, with the rest retrieved from reference TRBV28 and TRBJ2-7, is DVKVTQSSRYLVKRTGEKVFLECVQDMDHENMFWYRQDPGLGLRLIYFSYDVKMKEKGDIPEGYSVSREKKERFSLILESASTNQTSMYLCASSTHPETVTPGFGPGTRLTVT.

In its sample, this clone was seen many times. This chain joins TRBV7-2 and TRBJ2-7, with 9 bases matching TRBD2. This CDR3 contains 15 residues. Losses at the gene ends were 5 bases for V and 4 bases for J; bases not matched to a gene: 9. CDR1 is SGHTA and CDR2 is FQGNSA in the germline V gene. CDR3 in amino acids: CASSRGLAGRYEQYF. The CDR3 bases are TGTGCCAGCAGCCGCGGGCTAGCGGGGCGGTACGAGCAGTACTTC.

The chain recombines TRBV9 with TRBJ2-1, with D unresolved. The CDR3 totals 15 residues. Between the trimmed V and J ends, which lost 3 bases and 1 base, there was a span of 11 bases. Germline assignment: CDR1 SGDLS and CDR2 YYNGEE. The CDR3 DNA reads TGTGCCAGCAGCGACCCCCCTAAATCCTACAATGAGCAGTTCTTC. Its protein is CASSDPPKSYNEQFF.

The chain recombines TRBV2 with TRBJ2-7; D is unclear. V shed 7 bases and J shed 1 base, with 11 bases lying between them. The CDR3 loop spans 13 amino acids. Germline lookup yields CDR1 SNHLY and CDR2 FYNNEI. In DNA form, the CDR3 reads TGTGCCAGCACCCCACGAGAATCCTACGAGCAGTACTTC. This sequence encodes CASTPRESYEQYF.

The V and J genes are TRBV6-1 and TRBJ1-3; D might be TRBD1 (6 bases). Germline V CDR1 and CDR2: MNHNS, SASEGT. The CDR3 consists of 18 residues. Between the trimmed V and J ends, which lost 0 bases and 0 bases, there was a span of 15 bases. CDR3 sequence: CASSEALPGADSGNTIYF. DNA of the CDR3: TGTGCCAGCAGTGAAGCGCTTCCAGGGGCTGACTCTGGAAACACCATATATTTT.

The CDR3 spells CASSYTFGHEDEKLFF. The CDR3, as DNA: TGTGCCAGCAGTTACACCTTCGGACATGAGGATGAAAAACTGTTTTTT. The rearrangement joins TRBV6-6 to TRBJ1-4; tentative D call: TRBD1 (5 bases). Germline V gene sequence: CDR1 MNHNY, CDR2 SVGAGI (reference sequence). V shed 2 bases and J shed 6 bases, with 16 bases lying between them. The CDR3 contains 16 residues.

This chain joins TRBV6-5 and TRBJ1-2; TRBD1 is a possible D gene (5 bases). The germline CDR1 and CDR2 sequences are MNHEY and SVGAGI. The CDR3 spans 13 residues. Trimming left V 5 bases short and J 4 bases short, with 11 bases between. The CDR3 DNA follows: TGTGCCAGCAGTCAGGGTCTGGGCTATGGCTACACCTTC. Amino acids: CASSQGLGYGYTF.